This T cell receptor beta chain came from a study of shared clonotypes between healthy human individuals. The CDR3 has 14 residues. V gave up 3 bases and J gave up 4 bases; unmatched junction bases: 4. Germline V lookup: CDR1 MNHEY, CDR2 SMNVEV (reference sequence). The naive CD8 subset, CD45RO-negative cells positively selected for CCR7, excluded terminally differentiated effector memory CD45RA+ cells. The data were produced by immunoSEQ multiplex PCR, yet TCRdb's version contains in-frame clones alone and is incomplete. Counted here are around 2,100,000 clones, less than 95% occurring once; the ten biggest clones make up 1% to 1.5%. In this sample, this clone turned up once. The sample contains more than one DNA sequence encoding this CDR3.

The chain couples TRBV27 to TRBJ2-7, with 9 positions matching TRBD1. The TCR was taken from a man aged 18 to 30 in good health. Sequenced sample: naive CD8+ T cells sorted from blood. This chain's CDR3 is CASSFGTGLYEQYF. CDR3 DNA sequence: TGTGCCAGCAGTTTTGGGACAGGGTTGTACGAGCAGTACTTC.